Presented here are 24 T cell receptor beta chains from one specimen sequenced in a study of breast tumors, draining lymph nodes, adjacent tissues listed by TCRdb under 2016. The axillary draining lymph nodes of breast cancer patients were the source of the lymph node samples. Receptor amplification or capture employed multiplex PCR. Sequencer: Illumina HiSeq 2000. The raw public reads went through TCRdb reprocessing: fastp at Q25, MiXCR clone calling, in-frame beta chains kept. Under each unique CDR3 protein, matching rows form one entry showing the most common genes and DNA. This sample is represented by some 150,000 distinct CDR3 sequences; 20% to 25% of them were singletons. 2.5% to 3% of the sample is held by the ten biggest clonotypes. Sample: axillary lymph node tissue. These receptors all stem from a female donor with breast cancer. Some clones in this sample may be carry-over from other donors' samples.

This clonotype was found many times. The CDR3 sequence is CSASHGTGESYEQYF. The CDR3 DNA reads TGCAGTGCTAGTCATGGGACAGGTGAATCCTACGAGCAGTACTTC. The genes are TRBV20-1 and TRBJ2-7; 8 positions agree with TRBD1. The junction had 8 bases not matched to a gene; V was cut back by 3 bases and J by 1 base. Germline V CDR1 and CDR2: DFQATT, SNEGSKA (reference sequence). The CDR3 runs 15 residues.

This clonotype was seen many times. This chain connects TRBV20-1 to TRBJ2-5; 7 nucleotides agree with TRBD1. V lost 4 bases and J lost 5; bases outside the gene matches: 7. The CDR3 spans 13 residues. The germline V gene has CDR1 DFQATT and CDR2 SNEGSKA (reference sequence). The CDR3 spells CSATGPRGETQYF. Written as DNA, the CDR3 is TGCAGTGCTACTGGGCCCAGGGGGGAGACCCAGTACTTC.

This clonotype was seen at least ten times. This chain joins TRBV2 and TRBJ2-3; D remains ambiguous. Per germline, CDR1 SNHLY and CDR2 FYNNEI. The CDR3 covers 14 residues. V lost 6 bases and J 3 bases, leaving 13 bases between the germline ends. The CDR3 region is CASRKDRLTDTQYF. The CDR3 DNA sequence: TGTGCCAGCAGAAAGGATCGGCTGACAGATACGCAGTATTTT.

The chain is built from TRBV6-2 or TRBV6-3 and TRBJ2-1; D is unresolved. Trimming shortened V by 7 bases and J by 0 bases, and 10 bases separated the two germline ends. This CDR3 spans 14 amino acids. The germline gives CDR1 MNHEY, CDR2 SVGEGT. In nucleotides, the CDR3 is TGTGCCAGCATCCGTGGTCACTCCTACAATGAGCAGTTCTTC. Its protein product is CASIRGHSYNEQFF.

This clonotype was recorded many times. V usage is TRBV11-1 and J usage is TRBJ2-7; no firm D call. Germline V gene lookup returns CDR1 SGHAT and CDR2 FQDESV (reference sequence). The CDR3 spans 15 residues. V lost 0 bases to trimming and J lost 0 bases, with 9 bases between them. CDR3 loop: CASSLASDGSYEQYF. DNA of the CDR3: TGTGCCAGCAGCTTAGCGTCGGACGGCTCCTACGAGCAGTACTTC. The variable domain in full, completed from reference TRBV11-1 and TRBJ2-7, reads EAEVAQSPRYKITEKSQAVAFWCDPISGHATLYWYRQILGQGPELLVQFQDESVVDDSQLPKDRFSAERLKGVDSTLKIQPAELGDSAMYLCASSLASDGSYEQYFGPGTRLTVT.

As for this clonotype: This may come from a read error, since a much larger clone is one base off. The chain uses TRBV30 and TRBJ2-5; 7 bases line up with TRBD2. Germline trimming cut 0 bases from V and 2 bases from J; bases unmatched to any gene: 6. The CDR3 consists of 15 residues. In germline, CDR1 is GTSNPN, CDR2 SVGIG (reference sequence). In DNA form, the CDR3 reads TGTGCCTGGAGTGTAACAGCGGGGAGACAAGAGACCCAGTACTTC. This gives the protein CAWSVTAGRQETQYF.

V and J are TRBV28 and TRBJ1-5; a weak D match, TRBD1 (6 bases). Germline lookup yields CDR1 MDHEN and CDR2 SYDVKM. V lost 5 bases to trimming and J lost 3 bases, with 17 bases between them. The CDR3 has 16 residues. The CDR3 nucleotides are TGTGCCAGCAGTCAGGCAGGGGTCGCCTTCAATCAGCCCCAGCATTTT. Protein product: CASSQAGVAFNQPQHF. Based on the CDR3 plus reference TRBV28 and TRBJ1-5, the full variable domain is DVKVTQSSRYLVKRTGEKVFLECVQDMDHENMFWYRQDPGLGLRLIYFSYDVKMKEKGDIPEGYSVSREKKERFSLILESASTNQTSMYLCASSQAGVAFNQPQHFGDGTRLSIL.

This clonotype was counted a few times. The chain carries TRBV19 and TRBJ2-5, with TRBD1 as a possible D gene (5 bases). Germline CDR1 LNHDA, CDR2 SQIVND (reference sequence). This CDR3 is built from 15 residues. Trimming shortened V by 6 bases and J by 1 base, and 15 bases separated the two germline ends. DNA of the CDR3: TGTGCCAGTAGAATTCGGCAGGGTGGCCAAGAGACCCAGTACTTC. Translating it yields CASRIRQGGQETQYF. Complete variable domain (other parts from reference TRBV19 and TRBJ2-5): DGGITQSPKYLFRKEGQNVTLSCEQNLNHDAMYWYRQDPGQGLRLIYYSQIVNDFQKGDIAEGYSVSREKKESFPLTVTSAQKNPTAFYLCASRIRQGGQETQYFGPGTRLLVL.

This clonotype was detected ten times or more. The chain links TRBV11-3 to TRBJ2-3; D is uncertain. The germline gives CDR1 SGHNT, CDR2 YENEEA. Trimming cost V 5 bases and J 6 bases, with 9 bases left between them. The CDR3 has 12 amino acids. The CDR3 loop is CASSPTRDTQYF. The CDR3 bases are TGTGCCAGCAGCCCTACAAGGGATACGCAGTATTTT. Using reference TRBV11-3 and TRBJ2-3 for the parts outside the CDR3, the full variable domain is EAGVVQSPRYKIIEKKQPVAFWCNPISGHNTLYWYLQNLGQGPELLIRYENEEAVDDSQLPKDRFSAERLKGVDSTLKIQPAELGDSAVYLCASSPTRDTQYFGPGTRLTVL.

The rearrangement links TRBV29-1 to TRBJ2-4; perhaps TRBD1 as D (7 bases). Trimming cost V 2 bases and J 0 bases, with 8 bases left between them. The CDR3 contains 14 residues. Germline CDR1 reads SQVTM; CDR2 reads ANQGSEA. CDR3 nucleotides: TGCAGCGTTGAACAGGGGGGAGCCAAAAACATTCAGTACTTC. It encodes CSVEQGGAKNIQYF.

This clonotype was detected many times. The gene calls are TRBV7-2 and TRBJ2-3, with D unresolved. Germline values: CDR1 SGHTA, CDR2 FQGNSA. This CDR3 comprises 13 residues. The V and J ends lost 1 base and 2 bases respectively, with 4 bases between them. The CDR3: CASSLDFTDTQYF. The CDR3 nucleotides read TGTGCCAGCAGCTTAGACTTCACAGATACGCAGTATTTT.

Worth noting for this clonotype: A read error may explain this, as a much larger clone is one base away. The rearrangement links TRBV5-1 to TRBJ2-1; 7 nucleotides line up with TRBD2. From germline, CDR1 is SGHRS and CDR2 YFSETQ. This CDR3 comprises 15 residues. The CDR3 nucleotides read TGCGTCAGCAGCGCAACCGGACTAGTCGGCAATGAGCAGTTCTTC. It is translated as CVSSATGLVGNEQFF.

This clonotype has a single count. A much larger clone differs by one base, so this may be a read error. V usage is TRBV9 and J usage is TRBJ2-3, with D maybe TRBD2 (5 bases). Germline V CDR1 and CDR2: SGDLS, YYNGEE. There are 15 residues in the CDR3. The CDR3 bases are TGTGCCGGCAGCGTAGGGAACGGGATGACAGATACGCAGTATTTT. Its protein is CAGSVGNGMTDTQYF. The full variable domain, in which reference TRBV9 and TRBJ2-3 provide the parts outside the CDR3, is DSGVTQTPKHLITATGQRVTLRCSPRSGDLSVYWYQQSLDQGLQFLIQYYNGEERAKGNILERFSAQQFPDLHSELNLSSLELGDSALYFCAGSVGNGMTDTQYFGPGTRLTVL.

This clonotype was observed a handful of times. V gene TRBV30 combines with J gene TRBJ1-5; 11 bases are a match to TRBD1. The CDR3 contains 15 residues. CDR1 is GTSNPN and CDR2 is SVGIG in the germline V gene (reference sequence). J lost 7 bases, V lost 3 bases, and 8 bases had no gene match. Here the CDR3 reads CAWSAGQGGRQPQHF. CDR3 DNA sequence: TGTGCCTGGAGCGCGGGACAGGGGGGGAGACAGCCCCAGCATTTT.

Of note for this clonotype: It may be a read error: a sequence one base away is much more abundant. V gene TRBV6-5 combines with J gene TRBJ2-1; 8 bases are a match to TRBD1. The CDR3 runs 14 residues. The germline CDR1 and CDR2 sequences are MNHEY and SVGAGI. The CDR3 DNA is TGTGCCGGCAGGATAGACAGGGGAGTGGATGAGCAGTTCTTC. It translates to CAGRIDRGVDEQFF.

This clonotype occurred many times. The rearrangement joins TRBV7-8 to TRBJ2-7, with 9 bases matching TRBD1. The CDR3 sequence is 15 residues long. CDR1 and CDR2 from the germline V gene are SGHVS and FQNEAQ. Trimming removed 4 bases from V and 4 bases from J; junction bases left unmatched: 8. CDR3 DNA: TGTGCCAGCAGCTCGGAAGCGGACAGGGGTTACGAGCAGTACTTC. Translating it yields CASSSEADRGYEQYF.

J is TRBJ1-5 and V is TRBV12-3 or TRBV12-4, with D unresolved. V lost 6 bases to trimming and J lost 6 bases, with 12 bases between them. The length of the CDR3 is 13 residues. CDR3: CASSWEFPQPQHF. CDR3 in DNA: TGTGCCAGCAGCTGGGAGTTTCCTCAGCCCCAGCATTTT.

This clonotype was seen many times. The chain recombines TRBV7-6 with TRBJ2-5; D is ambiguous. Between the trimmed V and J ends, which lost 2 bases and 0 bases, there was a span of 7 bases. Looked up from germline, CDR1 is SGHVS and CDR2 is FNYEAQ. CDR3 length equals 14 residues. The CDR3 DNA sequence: TGTGCCAGCAGCTTAAGGCTAAACCAAGAGACCCAGTACTTC. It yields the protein CASSLRLNQETQYF.

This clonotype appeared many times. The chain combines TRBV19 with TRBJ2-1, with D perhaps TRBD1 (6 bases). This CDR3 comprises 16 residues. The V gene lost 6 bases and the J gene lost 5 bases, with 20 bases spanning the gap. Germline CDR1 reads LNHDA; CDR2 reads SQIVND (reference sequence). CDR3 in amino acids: CASRIWDFTGNNEQFF. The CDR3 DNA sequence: TGTGCCAGTAGAATATGGGATTTCACAGGGAACAATGAGCAGTTCTTC.

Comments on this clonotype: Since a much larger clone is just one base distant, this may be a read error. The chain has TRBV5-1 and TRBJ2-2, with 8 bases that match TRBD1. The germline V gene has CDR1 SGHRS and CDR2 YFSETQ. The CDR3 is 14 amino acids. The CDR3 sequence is CASSPRQGTGELSF. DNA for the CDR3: TGCGCCAGCAGCCCCCGACAGGGGACCGGGGAGCTGTCTTTT.

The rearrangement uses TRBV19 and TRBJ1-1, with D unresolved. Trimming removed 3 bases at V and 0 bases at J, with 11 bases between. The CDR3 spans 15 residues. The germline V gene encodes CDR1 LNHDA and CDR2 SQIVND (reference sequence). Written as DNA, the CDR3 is TGTGCCAGTAGTATCACGGACGGTCTGAACACTGAAGCTTTCTTT. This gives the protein CASSITDGLNTEAFF. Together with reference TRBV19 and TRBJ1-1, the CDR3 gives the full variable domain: DGGITQSPKYLFRKEGQNVTLSCEQNLNHDAMYWYRQDPGQGLRLIYYSQIVNDFQKGDIAEGYSVSREKKESFPLTVTSAQKNPTAFYLCASSITDGLNTEAFFGQGTRLTVV.

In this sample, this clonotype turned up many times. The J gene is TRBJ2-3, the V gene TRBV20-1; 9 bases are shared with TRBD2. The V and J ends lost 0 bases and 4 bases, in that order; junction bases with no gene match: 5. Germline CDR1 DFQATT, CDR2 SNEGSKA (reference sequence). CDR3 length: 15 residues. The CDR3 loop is CSARDLREGSDTQYF. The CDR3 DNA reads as TGCAGTGCTAGAGATTTGCGGGAGGGCTCAGATACGCAGTATTTT.

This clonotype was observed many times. The CDR3, as DNA: TGCGCCAGCAGCCAAGAACGCGAGGGAGCCACCGGGGAGCTGTTTTTT. Its protein product is CASSQEREGATGELFF. V is TRBV4-1 and J is TRBJ2-2, with D perhaps matching TRBD2 (5 bases). Germline loops: CDR1 MGHRA, CDR2 YSYEKL. Trimming removed 0 bases at V and 4 bases at J, with 12 bases between. The CDR3 contains 16 residues.

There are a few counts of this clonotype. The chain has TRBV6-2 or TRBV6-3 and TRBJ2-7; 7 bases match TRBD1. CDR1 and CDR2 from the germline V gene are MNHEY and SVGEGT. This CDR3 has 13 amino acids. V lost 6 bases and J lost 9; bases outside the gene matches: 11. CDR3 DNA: TGTGCCAGCAGCCGGGACGGACAGGTCGGGCAGTACTTC. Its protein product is CASSRDGQVGQYF.